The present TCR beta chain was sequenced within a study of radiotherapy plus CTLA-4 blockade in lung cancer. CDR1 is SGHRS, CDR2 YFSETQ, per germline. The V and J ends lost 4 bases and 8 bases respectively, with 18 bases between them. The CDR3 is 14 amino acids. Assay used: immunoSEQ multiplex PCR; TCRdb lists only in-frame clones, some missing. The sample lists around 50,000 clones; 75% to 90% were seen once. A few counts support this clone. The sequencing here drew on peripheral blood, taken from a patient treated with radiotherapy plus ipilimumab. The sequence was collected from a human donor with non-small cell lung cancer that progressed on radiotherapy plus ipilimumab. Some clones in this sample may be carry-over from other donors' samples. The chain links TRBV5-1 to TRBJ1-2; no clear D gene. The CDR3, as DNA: TGCGCCAGCAGCCCCACGGTCCAGGCCTTAGGCTACACCTTC. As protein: CASSPTVQALGYTF.